The rows below give T cell receptor beta chains drawn from one sample of a study of human T cells and chemical hapten exposure. TCRdb itself ran the RACE reads through MiXCR, one entry per CDR3 protein. The table has about 180,000 distinct CDR3 sequences, around 30% seen once. The sample consisted of whole blood, taken in connection with sensitization to the hapten diphenylcyclopropenone (DPC). These receptors were taken from a woman between 25 and 40 years old with alopecia areata. Some clones in this sample may be carry-over from other donors' samples. Each CDR3 is given with its conserved first and last residue. Fields, in order: D gene, V gene, J gene, clone size, CDR3 length, CDR3 protein, CDR3 DNA. D genes are given only for firm matches. Expanded clones get a size class; other rows say once, few or many, or leave the size out.

D gene: TRBD1
V gene: TRBV28
J gene: TRBJ2-1
clone size: NA
CDR3 length: 15
CDR3 protein: CASTAGTGVYNEQFF
CDR3 DNA: TGTGCCAGCACTGCCGGGACAGGGGTATACAATGAGCAGTTCTTC

D gene: TRBD1
V gene: TRBV4-3
J gene: TRBJ1-3
clone size: few
CDR3 length: 15
CDR3 protein: CASSSGQGPGNTIYF
CDR3 DNA: TGCGCCAGCAGCTCGGGACAGGGCCCTGGAAACACCATATATTTT

D gene: NA
V gene: TRBV28
J gene: TRBJ1-1
clone size: few
CDR3 length: 11
CDR3 protein: CATRGKSEAFF
CDR3 DNA: TGTGCCACTAGGGGTAAATCTGAAGCTTTCTTT

D gene: NA
V gene: TRBV10-3
J gene: TRBJ1-1
clone size: few
CDR3 length: 12
CDR3 protein: CAISEKNTEAFF
CDR3 DNA: TGTGCCATCAGTGAAAAGAACACTGAAGCTTTCTTT

D gene: NA
V gene: TRBV29-1
J gene: TRBJ1-2
clone size: many
CDR3 length: 12
CDR3 protein: CSVGEAAYGYTF
CDR3 DNA: TGCAGCGTTGGTGAAGCAGCCTATGGCTACACCTTC

D gene: NA
V gene: TRBV20-1
J gene: TRBJ2-7
clone size: few
CDR3 length: 14
CDR3 protein: CSAPKAGVPYEQYF
CDR3 DNA: TGCAGTGCTCCTAAGGCAGGGGTCCCCTACGAGCAGTACTTC

D gene: NA
V gene: TRBV2
J gene: TRBJ1-6
clone size: NA
CDR3 length: 15
CDR3 protein: CASGTGGARNSPLHF
CDR3 DNA: TGTGCCAGTGGGACGGGGGGGGCGAGAAATTCACCCCTCCACTTT

D gene: NA
V gene: TRBV27
J gene: TRBJ2-3
clone size: NA
CDR3 length: 14
CDR3 protein: CASSYPGRTDTQYF
CDR3 DNA: TGTGCCAGCAGCTATCCGGGGCGCACAGATACGCAGTATTTT

D gene: NA
V gene: TRBV24-1
J gene: TRBJ2-2
clone size: few
CDR3 length: 14
CDR3 protein: CATSDFGDTGELFF
CDR3 DNA: TGTGCCACCAGTGATTTTGGGGACACCGGGGAGCTGTTTTTT

D gene: NA
V gene: TRBV6-2/TRBV6-3
J gene: TRBJ2-1
clone size: NA
CDR3 length: 14
CDR3 protein: CATHPAGRKNEQFF
CDR3 DNA: TGTGCCACCCACCCCGCCGGGCGCAAGAATGAGCAGTTCTTC

D gene: NA
V gene: TRBV4-3
J gene: TRBJ2-3
clone size: NA
CDR3 length: 15
CDR3 protein: CASSQLGISTDTQYF
CDR3 DNA: TGCGCCAGCAGCCAGTTAGGGATTAGCACAGATACGCAGTATTTT

D gene: TRBD1
V gene: TRBV7-9
J gene: TRBJ1-2
clone size: NA
CDR3 length: 14
CDR3 protein: CASSSAGGMGGYTF
CDR3 DNA: TGTGCCAGCAGCTCGGCAGGGGGTATGGGAGGCTACACCTTC

D gene: NA
V gene: TRBV7-9
J gene: TRBJ2-3
clone size: NA
CDR3 length: 12
CDR3 protein: CASSQRTDTQYF
CDR3 DNA: TGTGCCAGCAGCCAACGAACAGATACGCAGTATTTT

D gene: NA
V gene: TRBV29-1
J gene: TRBJ2-3
clone size: NA
CDR3 length: 11
CDR3 protein: CSVVRADTQYF
CDR3 DNA: TGCAGCGTAGTGCGAGCAGATACGCAGTATTTT

D gene: NA
V gene: TRBV28
J gene: TRBJ1-1
clone size: few
CDR3 length: 15
CDR3 protein: CASSSYDTRNTEAFF
CDR3 DNA: TGTGCCAGCAGTTCGTACGACACTAGGAACACTGAAGCTTTCTTT

D gene: NA
V gene: TRBV20-1
J gene: TRBJ1-2
clone size: NA
CDR3 length: 13
CDR3 protein: CSARDRGQNGYTF
CDR3 DNA: TGCAGTGCTAGAGATCGGGGGCAGAATGGCTACACCTTC

D gene: TRBD1
V gene: TRBV6-1
J gene: TRBJ2-7
clone size: NA
CDR3 length: 14
CDR3 protein: CASREGQGYYEQYF
CDR3 DNA: TGTGCCAGCAGGGAAGGACAGGGGTACTACGAGCAGTACTTC

D gene: NA
V gene: TRBV2
J gene: TRBJ1-5
clone size: few
CDR3 length: 14
CDR3 protein: CASRDIYSNQPQHF
CDR3 DNA: TGTGCCAGCAGGGACATCTATAGCAATCAGCCCCAGCATTTT

D gene: NA
V gene: TRBV5-4
J gene: TRBJ2-4
clone size: NA
CDR3 length: 16
CDR3 protein: CASSLRSTLAKNIQYF
CDR3 DNA: TGTGCCAGCAGCTTGAGGTCTACCCTAGCCAAAAACATTCAGTACTTC

D gene: NA
V gene: TRBV7-9
J gene: TRBJ1-3
clone size: few
CDR3 length: 13
CDR3 protein: CASSPSPENTIYF
CDR3 DNA: TGTGCCAGCAGCCCGTCCCCCGAAAACACCATATATTTT

D gene: NA
V gene: TRBV6-2/TRBV6-3
J gene: TRBJ2-7
clone size: few
CDR3 length: 14
CDR3 protein: CASSYRDNSYEQYF
CDR3 DNA: TGTGCCAGCAGTTACCGGGACAACTCCTACGAGCAGTACTTC

D gene: TRBD1
V gene: TRBV28
J gene: TRBJ2-7
clone size: NA
CDR3 length: 15
CDR3 protein: CASSPPGQADYEQYF
CDR3 DNA: TGTGCCAGCAGTCCCCCGGGACAGGCGGATTACGAGCAGTACTTC

D gene: TRBD1
V gene: TRBV14
J gene: TRBJ1-2
clone size: few
CDR3 length: 15
CDR3 protein: CASSQGTGGNYGYTF
CDR3 DNA: TGTGCCAGCAGCCAAGGGACAGGGGGGAACTATGGCTACACCTTC

D gene: TRBD1
V gene: TRBV10-3
J gene: TRBJ1-1
clone size: NA
CDR3 length: 15
CDR3 protein: CAISERTGGVTEAFF
CDR3 DNA: TGTGCCATCAGTGAAAGGACAGGCGGGGTGACTGAAGCTTTCTTT

D gene: NA
V gene: TRBV20-1
J gene: TRBJ2-1
clone size: NA
CDR3 length: 14
CDR3 protein: CSASAGGAGNEQFF
CDR3 DNA: TGCAGTGCTTCAGCAGGCGGAGCGGGCAATGAGCAGTTCTTC

D gene: NA
V gene: TRBV5-1
J gene: TRBJ2-7
clone size: NA
CDR3 length: 14
CDR3 protein: CASSLAEQSHEQYF
CDR3 DNA: TGCGCCAGCAGCTTGGCCGAGCAGAGCCACGAGCAGTACTTC

D gene: TRBD1
V gene: TRBV5-1
J gene: TRBJ2-3
clone size: NA
CDR3 length: 17
CDR3 protein: CASSLVGQGYPTDTQYF
CDR3 DNA: TGCGCCAGCAGCCTCGTGGGACAGGGGTACCCCACAGATACGCAGTATTTT

D gene: NA
V gene: TRBV7-2
J gene: TRBJ2-1
clone size: NA
CDR3 length: 16
CDR3 protein: CASSLGVRENYNEQFF
CDR3 DNA: TGTGCCAGCAGCTTAGGTGTGAGGGAGAACTACAATGAGCAGTTCTTC

D gene: TRBD2
V gene: TRBV6-2/TRBV6-3
J gene: TRBJ2-7
clone size: few
CDR3 length: 14
CDR3 protein: CASRQGGSSYEQYF
CDR3 DNA: TGTGCCAGCAGGCAGGGCGGGAGCTCCTACGAGCAGTACTTC

D gene: NA
V gene: TRBV12-3/TRBV12-4
J gene: TRBJ2-7
clone size: few
CDR3 length: 14
CDR3 protein: CASSLGQVFYEQYF
CDR3 DNA: TGTGCCAGCAGTTTGGGGCAGGTTTTCTACGAGCAGTACTTC

D gene: TRBD1
V gene: TRBV3-1
J gene: TRBJ2-1
clone size: NA
CDR3 length: 15
CDR3 protein: CASSPVDRGRGEQFF
CDR3 DNA: TGTGCCAGCAGCCCAGTGGACAGGGGCCGGGGGGAGCAGTTCTTC

D gene: NA
V gene: TRBV5-1
J gene: TRBJ2-7
clone size: NA
CDR3 length: 14
CDR3 protein: CASRPGDGHYEQYF
CDR3 DNA: TGCGCCAGCAGACCAGGGGACGGACACTACGAGCAGTACTTC

D gene: TRBD1
V gene: TRBV7-2
J gene: TRBJ1-5
clone size: NA
CDR3 length: 16
CDR3 protein: CASSPEQGGSNQPQHF
CDR3 DNA: TGTGCCAGCAGTCCAGAACAGGGGGGTAGCAATCAGCCCCAGCATTTT

D gene: NA
V gene: TRBV29-1
J gene: TRBJ1-2
clone size: NA
CDR3 length: 14
CDR3 protein: CSVSRDTRNYGYTF
CDR3 DNA: TGCAGCGTTTCGCGTGACACGAGAAACTATGGCTACACCTTC

D gene: NA
V gene: TRBV10-3
J gene: TRBJ1-6
clone size: NA
CDR3 length: 13
CDR3 protein: CAISEEENSPLHF
CDR3 DNA: TGTGCCATCAGTGAAGAGGAGAATTCACCCCTCCACTTT

D gene: NA
V gene: TRBV7-9
J gene: TRBJ2-2
clone size: NA
CDR3 length: 15
CDR3 protein: CASRPPLGATVELFF
CDR3 DNA: TGTGCCAGCAGGCCTCCTCTGGGAGCGACCGTGGAGCTGTTTTTT

D gene: TRBD1
V gene: TRBV19
J gene: TRBJ1-5
clone size: NA
CDR3 length: 15
CDR3 protein: CASTPGRGPNQPQHF
CDR3 DNA: TGTGCCAGTACCCCCGGTAGGGGGCCCAATCAGCCCCAGCATTTT

D gene: NA
V gene: TRBV24-1
J gene: TRBJ2-1
clone size: NA
CDR3 length: 17
CDR3 protein: CATSDYYNPSSYNEQFF
CDR3 DNA: TGTGCCACCAGTGATTATTACAACCCAAGCTCCTACAATGAGCAGTTCTTC

D gene: TRBD2
V gene: TRBV11-2
J gene: TRBJ2-5
clone size: NA
CDR3 length: 15
CDR3 protein: CASSPRLAGAETQYF
CDR3 DNA: TGTGCCAGCAGCCCCCGCCTAGCGGGCGCAGAGACCCAGTACTTC

D gene: NA
V gene: TRBV5-5
J gene: TRBJ1-1
clone size: few
CDR3 length: 13
CDR3 protein: CASSWGKNTEAFF
CDR3 DNA: TGTGCCAGCAGCTGGGGGAAGAACACTGAAGCTTTCTTT

D gene: NA
V gene: TRBV4-1
J gene: TRBJ1-2
clone size: few
CDR3 length: 16
CDR3 protein: CASSQEPEPGRYGYTF
CDR3 DNA: TGCGCCAGCAGCCAAGAACCTGAACCGGGACGATATGGCTACACCTTC

D gene: TRBD2
V gene: TRBV29-1
J gene: TRBJ2-1
clone size: few
CDR3 length: 14
CDR3 protein: CSVGRGGTYNEQFF
CDR3 DNA: TGCAGCGTCGGGCGGGGGGGGACCTACAATGAGCAGTTCTTC

D gene: NA
V gene: TRBV28
J gene: TRBJ1-2
clone size: few
CDR3 length: 14
CDR3 protein: CASRFDSNYYGYTF
CDR3 DNA: TGTGCCAGCAGATTTGACAGCAACTACTATGGCTACACCTTC

D gene: TRBD2
V gene: TRBV20-1
J gene: TRBJ2-7
clone size: NA
CDR3 length: 14
CDR3 protein: CSARPGTSVYEQYF
CDR3 DNA: TGCAGTGCTAGACCCGGGACTAGCGTCTACGAGCAGTACTTC

D gene: TRBD1
V gene: TRBV20-1
J gene: TRBJ2-3
clone size: many
CDR3 length: 13
CDR3 protein: CSATGTGFGTQYF
CDR3 DNA: TGCAGTGCCACCGGGACAGGGTTCGGTACGCAGTATTTT

D gene: NA
V gene: TRBV4-1
J gene: TRBJ1-4
clone size: NA
CDR3 length: 16
CDR3 protein: CASSQDSGPSREKLFF
CDR3 DNA: TGCGCCAGCAGCCAAGATTCGGGGCCCTCAAGGGAAAAACTGTTTTTT

D gene: NA
V gene: TRBV7-2
J gene: TRBJ2-3
clone size: NA
CDR3 length: 14
CDR3 protein: CASSSYRRTDTQYF
CDR3 DNA: TGTGCCAGCAGCTCCTACAGGCGCACAGATACGCAGTATTTT

D gene: TRBD2
V gene: TRBV7-8
J gene: TRBJ2-3
clone size: NA
CDR3 length: 15
CDR3 protein: CASSSSMGGTDTQYF
CDR3 DNA: TGTGCCAGCAGCTCCTCTATGGGGGGGACAGATACGCAGTATTTT

D gene: NA
V gene: TRBV12-3/TRBV12-4
J gene: TRBJ1-5
clone size: few
CDR3 length: 15
CDR3 protein: CASSTLGYSNQPQHF
CDR3 DNA: TGTGCCAGCAGCACCCTGGGGTATAGCAATCAGCCCCAGCATTTT

D gene: NA
V gene: TRBV7-3
J gene: TRBJ1-1
clone size: NA
CDR3 length: 14
CDR3 protein: CASSIDAANTEAFF
CDR3 DNA: TGTGCCAGCAGTATCGACGCGGCCAACACTGAAGCTTTCTTT

D gene: NA
V gene: TRBV19
J gene: TRBJ2-5
clone size: NA
CDR3 length: 14
CDR3 protein: CASSVQGFQETQYF
CDR3 DNA: TGTGCCAGCAGCGTACAGGGCTTTCAAGAGACCCAGTACTTC

D gene: NA
V gene: TRBV11-1
J gene: TRBJ2-3
clone size: few
CDR3 length: 12
CDR3 protein: CASSLDSDTQYF
CDR3 DNA: TGTGCCAGCAGCTTAGATTCAGATACGCAGTATTTT

D gene: NA
V gene: TRBV7-6
J gene: TRBJ2-2
clone size: few
CDR3 length: 11
CDR3 protein: CASSSSTELFF
CDR3 DNA: TGTGCCAGCAGCTCTAGTACGGAGCTGTTTTTT